What follows are 8 T cell receptor beta chains derived from one specimen sequenced in a study of blood T cell repertoires in COVID-19. This table comes from immunoSEQ multiplex PCR, and its TCRdb copy is limited to in-frame clones, with some not included. The table includes around 80,000 clones, 75% to 85% detected once. The sample taken for sequencing was peripheral blood. The receptors derive from a woman aged 70-85 years with acute or convalescent COVID-19.

Within the sample, this clone is medium-sized. V is TRBV24-1 and J is TRBJ1-1, with 9 bases matching TRBD1. CDR1 is KGHDR, CDR2 SFDVKD, per germline. The CDR3 contains 15 residues. V gave up 4 bases and J gave up 4 bases; unmatched junction bases: 6. The DNA of the CDR3 is TGTGCCACCAGTGACCCTGGGACAGGGCCCACTGAAGCTTTCTTT. Its protein product is CATSDPGTGPTEAFF.

A few counts support this clone. The rearrangement links TRBV6-5 to TRBJ1-2; D ambiguous. Trimming removed 0 bases from V and 1 base from J, with 6 bases in between. Germline loops: CDR1 MNHEY, CDR2 SVGAGI. This CDR3 is 14 amino acids long. The chain's CDR3 is CASSYSFSNYGYTF. As DNA, the CDR3 is TGTGCCAGCAGTTACTCGTTCAGTAACTATGGCTACACCTTC.

This clone was observed a few times. This sequence joins TRBV6-2 or TRBV6-3 and TRBJ2-3; 10 bases match TRBD2. There are 19 residues in the CDR3. J lost 2 bases, V lost 0 bases, and 11 bases had no gene match. Per germline, CDR1 MNHEY and CDR2 SVGEGT. This chain's CDR3 is CASSYSGGLADEPTDTQYF. The CDR3, as DNA: TGTGCCAGCAGTTACTCCGGTGGACTAGCGGACGAGCCCACAGATACGCAGTATTTT.

The chain combines TRBV7-6 with TRBJ1-4; possibly TRBD1 for D (5 bases). The V end was cut by 5 bases, the J end by 8 bases, with 18 bases between. This CDR3 comprises 15 residues. Germline V lookup: CDR1 SGHVS, CDR2 FNYEAQ. The CDR3 DNA reads TGTGCCAGCAGCCCCCGAGGGGTCGGAGGGGAAAAACTGTTTTTT. Its translation: CASSPRGVGGEKLFF.

This rearrangement joins TRBV12-3 or TRBV12-4 to TRBJ2-5; 7 nucleotides align to TRBD2. Germline trimming cut 8 bases from V and 4 bases from J; bases unmatched to any gene: 1. CDR3 length: 11 residues. The CDR3: CASGEGETQYF. Here the CDR3 DNA reads TGTGCCAGCGGGGAGGGAGAGACCCAGTACTTC.

V usage is TRBV6-1 and J usage is TRBJ2-5; 8 bases are a match to TRBD1. The CDR3 covers 13 residues. J was trimmed by 2 bases and V by 8 bases; bases with no gene match: 4. Germline loops: CDR1 MNHNS, CDR2 SASEGT. The CDR3 region has the DNA TGTGCCAGCCGACAGGGGTGGCAAGAGACCCAGTACTTC. Residues: CASRQGWQETQYF.

This sequence joins TRBV3-1 (or the pseudogene TRBV3-2) and TRBJ2-4; 9 nucleotides align to TRBD2. This CDR3 spans 17 amino acids. The junction had 9 bases not matched to a gene; V was cut back by 3 bases and J by 3 bases. Germline CDR1 LGHDT, CDR2 YNNKEL (reference sequence). CDR3 DNA: TGTGCCAGCAGCCAGATAAGCGGGGGGCAAAACAAAAACATTCAGTACTTC. It codes for CASSQISGGQNKNIQYF.

J is TRBJ2-1 and V is TRBV9; D may be TRBD2 (5 bases). V lost 0 bases and J lost 10, with 14 bases in between. This CDR3 has 14 amino acids. Germline lookup yields CDR1 SGDLS and CDR2 YYNGEE. The CDR3 DNA reads TGTGCCAGCAGCGTAGGAGGGCTGGGGAACGAGCAGTTCTTC. Translation gives CASSVGGLGNEQFF.